Below, 30 T cell receptor beta chains from the same sample are listed, as sequenced in a study of T cells in Graves' hyperthyroidism and ophthalmopathy. The TCR beta CDR3 regions underwent amplification using RNA transcripts as the source. With the HTBI primer set, the TCR CDR3 went through a first round of RT-PCR. From the multiplex PCR reads, TCRdb called clonotypes with MiXCR, one entry per CDR3 protein. The data show hundreds of thousands of distinct CDR3 sequences, about 17% seen once. The sequenced sample consisted of blood. These receptors came from a man aged 40-50 years with Graves' hyperthyroidism.

This chain uses TRBV19 with TRBJ2-7, with D unclear. V shed 5 bases and J shed 1 base, with 9 bases lying between them. There are 13 residues in the CDR3. Germline CDR1 is LNHDA and CDR2 is SQIVND (reference sequence). The CDR3 sequence: CASSHLHSYEQYF. CDR3 bases: TGTGCCAGTAGTCACCTCCATTCCTACGAGCAGTACTTC.

For this clonotype: This may be a read error: a much more frequent sequence differs by one nucleotide. CDR3 nucleotides: TGCAGCGTTGTGTCAGCCCGGGGACGGCTTGAAGCTTTCTTT. This sequence encodes CSVVSARGRLEAFF. The V and J genes are TRBV29-1 and TRBJ1-1; the D gene is possibly TRBD1 (5 bases). Germline V CDR1 and CDR2: SQVTM, ANQGSEA. The V end was cut by 4 bases, the J end by 7 bases, with 19 bases between. CDR3 length: 14 amino acids.

Comment on this clonotype: This clone may be a read error of a much larger clone one base away. The chain joins TRBV2 to TRBJ2-2; D remains unclear. The CDR3 spans 13 residues. V lost 8 bases to trimming and J lost 6 bases, with 13 bases between them. Germline CDR1 is SNHLY and CDR2 is FYNNEI. The CDR3 DNA follows: TGTGCCAGCCTGAAGGGCAACGCCGGGGAGCTGTTTTTT. Encoded protein: CASLKGNAGELFF.

This clonotype occurred many times. CDR3 in amino acids: CASSGRRSVDTQYF. The CDR3 nucleotides are TGTGCCAGCAGCGGACGGAGGTCCGTGGATACGCAGTATTTT. The gene calls are TRBV2 and TRBJ2-3; perhaps TRBD2 as D (5 bases). The germline V gene encodes CDR1 SNHLY and CDR2 FYNNEI. The CDR3 sequence is 14 residues long. V shed 6 bases and J shed 6 bases, with 16 bases lying between them.

This clonotype has a count of ten or more. The V call is TRBV4-2, the J call TRBJ1-2; D is possibly TRBD1 (5 bases). Germline V gene lookup returns CDR1 LGHNA and CDR2 YNFKEQ. Trimming shortened V by 1 base and J by 3 bases, and 9 bases separated the two germline ends. CDR3 length: 14 residues. CDR3: CASSQVGHYYGYTF. For the CDR3, the DNA is TGTGCCAGCAGCCAAGTTGGACACTACTATGGCTACACCTTC.

Many counts were recorded for this clonotype. This chain connects TRBV7-9 to TRBJ2-1; D is possibly TRBD2 (7 bases). The length of the CDR3 is 15 residues. The V gene lost 4 bases and the J gene lost 4 bases, with 14 bases spanning the gap. CDR1 and CDR2 (germline): SEHNR, FQNEAQ (reference sequence). CDR3 in amino acids: CASSSAGALYNEQFF. DNA for the CDR3: TGTGCCAGCAGCTCTGCGGGGGCTCTGTACAATGAGCAGTTCTTC. Looking up the rest from reference TRBV7-9 and TRBJ2-1 gives the full variable domain: DTGVSQNPRHKITKRGQNVTFRCDPISEHNRLYWYRQTLGQGPEFLTYFQNEAQLEKSRLLSDRFSAERPKGSFSTLEIQRTEQGDSAMYLCASSSAGALYNEQFFGPGTRLTVL.

The chain couples TRBV5-6 to TRBJ1-2; the D gene is possibly TRBD1 (5 bases). This CDR3 has 15 residues. V lost 4 bases and J lost 1, with 14 bases in between. Germline V gives CDR1 SGHDT, CDR2 YYEEEE. This CDR3 reads CASSLVQGYNYGYTF. DNA of the CDR3: TGTGCCAGCAGCCTTGTTCAGGGTTATAACTATGGCTACACCTTC. The full variable domain, rest sourced from reference TRBV5-6 and TRBJ1-2, is DAGVTQSPTHLIKTRGQQVTLRCSPKSGHDTVSWYQQALGQGPQFIFQYYEEEERQRGNFPDRFSGHQFPNYSSELNVNALLLGDSALYLCASSLVQGYNYGYTFGSGTRLTVV.

This clonotype showed up many times. The chain couples TRBV7-2 to TRBJ1-5, with D unresolved. V lost 5 bases, J lost 9 bases, and 20 bases lay in between. Germline V gene lookup returns CDR1 SGHTA and CDR2 FQGNSA. CDR3 length equals 15 residues. The CDR3 loop is CASSAALGWEMPQHF. The CDR3 bases are TGTGCCAGCAGCGCCGCCTTAGGGTGGGAGATGCCCCAGCATTTT.

The V gene is TRBV19, the J gene TRBJ2-7; D gene unclear. Trimming shortened V by 5 bases and J by 3 bases, and 14 bases separated the two germline ends. Germline V lookup: CDR1 LNHDA, CDR2 SQIVND (reference sequence). This CDR3 spans 14 amino acids. CDR3 loop: CASSPTNAGYEQYF. The CDR3 bases are TGTGCCAGTAGTCCCACTAATGCCGGCTACGAGCAGTACTTC. Full variable domain (remainder filled in from reference TRBV19 and TRBJ2-7): DGGITQSPKYLFRKEGQNVTLSCEQNLNHDAMYWYRQDPGQGLRLIYYSQIVNDFQKGDIAEGYSVSREKKESFPLTVTSAQKNPTAFYLCASSPTNAGYEQYFGPGTRLTVT.

On this clonotype itself: Just one base apart from a much larger clone, this may be a read error. This sequence joins TRBV27 and TRBJ2-7; D is perhaps TRBD2 (7 bases). The CDR3 extends over 15 amino acids. Per germline, CDR1 MNHEY and CDR2 SMNVEV (reference sequence). V was trimmed by 6 bases and J by 2 bases, leaving 17 bases between them. The CDR3 coding sequence is TGTGCCAGCAGCGCCCCCCGCGGGGGCCCCTACGAGCAGTACTTC. Translating it yields CASSAPRGGPYEQYF.

In its sample, this clonotype was seen many times. CDR3 region: CASSQSGGSYGYTF. CDR3 coding DNA: TGTGCCAGCAGCCAAAGCGGGGGGTCCTATGGCTACACCTTC. The chain is built from TRBV3-1 and TRBJ1-2, with D perhaps matching TRBD1 (5 bases). V was shortened by 2 bases and J by 4 bases, with 11 bases between the two germline ends. CDR3 length equals 14 residues. CDR1 and CDR2 (germline): LGHDT, YNNKEL (reference sequence).

In its sample, this clonotype was seen a few times. V usage is TRBV6-5 and J usage is TRBJ2-7; D is perhaps TRBD1 (5 bases). The CDR3 covers 14 residues. V dropped 2 bases and J dropped 7 bases, with 15 bases sitting between them. Germline V CDR1 and CDR2: MNHEY, SVGAGI. CDR3 residues: CASSYGLDSSEQYF. The CDR3 DNA is TGTGCCAGCAGTTACGGCCTCGACAGTTCAGAGCAGTACTTC.

This clonotype was recorded at least ten times. The chain has TRBV20-1 and TRBJ2-5, with TRBD2 matching 7 bases. The CDR3 has 14 residues. Germline V lookup: CDR1 DFQATT, CDR2 SNEGSKA (reference sequence). J was trimmed by 2 bases and V by 0 bases; bases with no gene match: 3. The CDR3 loop reads CSAREVRGQETQYF. The DNA of the CDR3 is TGCAGTGCTAGAGAAGTGCGGGGGCAAGAGACCCAGTACTTC.

This clonotype was detected ten times or more. The chain recombines TRBV20-1 with TRBJ2-7, with D possibly TRBD1 on 6 matching bases. There are 14 residues in the CDR3. CDR1 is DFQATT and CDR2 is SNEGSKA in the germline V gene (reference sequence). V was pared by 0 bases and J by 2 bases, with 11 bases between. The CDR3 is CSAREPGATYEQYF. In nucleotides, the CDR3 is TGCAGTGCTAGAGAGCCAGGGGCCACCTACGAGCAGTACTTC.

J is TRBJ2-7 and V is TRBV6-2 or TRBV6-3; D remains ambiguous. V gave up 2 bases and J gave up 2 bases, with 10 bases separating them. Germline V gives CDR1 MNHEY, CDR2 SVGEGT. This CDR3 comprises 14 residues. Written as DNA, the CDR3 is TGTGCCAGCAGTTACGAAGCATTAGCCTACGAGCAGTACTTC. It encodes CASSYEALAYEQYF.

This clonotype came up a few times. The J gene is TRBJ2-7, the V gene TRBV5-4; 7 bases fit TRBD1. The CDR3 has 13 amino acids. Losses at the gene ends were 4 bases for V and 4 bases for J; bases not matched to a gene: 5. Germline lookup yields CDR1 SGHNT and CDR2 YYREEE (reference sequence). The CDR3 here is CASSIPGGYEQYF. In nucleotides, the CDR3 is TGTGCCAGCAGCATACCAGGGGGATACGAGCAGTACTTC.

This clonotype has just a few counts. The genes are TRBV6-1 and TRBJ2-3; D could derive from TRBD1 or TRBD2 (6 bases each). V lost 6 bases, J lost 3 bases, and 16 bases lay in between. The CDR3 loop spans 15 amino acids. Germline loops: CDR1 MNHNS, CDR2 SASEGT. DNA for the CDR3: TGTGCCAGCAGCCCAAGGCAGGGGAGGACAGATACGCAGTATTTT. This sequence encodes CASSPRQGRTDTQYF.

This clonotype has at least ten counts. V and J are TRBV7-2 and TRBJ2-5; D gene uncertain. Germline V lookup: CDR1 SGHTA, CDR2 FQGNSA. The CDR3 sequence is 12 residues long. The ends were cut back, 4 bases at V and 5 bases at J, with 8 bases in the middle. CDR3 DNA: TGTGCCAGCAGCTGGCCGTTCGAGACCCAGTACTTC. Translating gives CASSWPFETQYF.

This clonotype was counted many times. CDR3 in DNA: TGCGCCAGCAGCTTGGACGGGAGTCAGCCCCAGCATTTT. It encodes CASSLDGSQPQHF. The gene calls are TRBV5-1 and TRBJ1-5; D is unclear. The CDR3 runs to 13 residues. Germline assignment: CDR1 SGHRS and CDR2 YFSETQ. The V and J ends lost 0 bases and 6 bases respectively, with 7 bases between them.

At least ten counts were recorded for this clonotype. This chain links TRBV7-3 with TRBJ2-5; possibly TRBD1 or TRBD2 for D (5 bases each). V lost 4 bases and J 3 bases, leaving 12 bases between the germline ends. Germline V lookup: CDR1 SGHTA, CDR2 FQGTGA. The CDR3 loop spans 14 amino acids. The chain's CDR3 is CASSSRDGEETQYF. The CDR3 coding sequence is TGTGCCAGCAGCTCCCGGGACGGAGAAGAGACCCAGTACTTC.

Many counts were recorded for this clonotype. The genes are TRBV11-2 and TRBJ2-7; TRBD1 matches 9 bases. The V gene end was trimmed by 5 bases and the J gene end by 5 bases; junction bases not matched to a gene: 7. Germline V gene sequence: CDR1 SGHAT, CDR2 FQNNGV. CDR3 length: 14 amino acids. The chain's CDR3 is CASSPGTGINEQYF. The CDR3 coding sequence is TGTGCCAGCAGCCCCGGGACAGGGATCAACGAGCAGTACTTC.

This clonotype appeared many times. The chain joins TRBV18 to TRBJ2-3; 13 bases are a match to TRBD2. The CDR3 totals 16 residues. CDR1 KGHSH and CDR2 LQKENI come from the germline V gene. Unmatched junction bases numbered 2, after V lost 3 bases and J lost 2 bases. The CDR3 region is CASSPGLAGDTDTQYF. CDR3 bases: TGTGCCAGCTCACCCGGACTAGCGGGGGACACAGATACGCAGTATTTT. The variable domain in full, completed from reference TRBV18 and TRBJ2-3, reads NAGVMQNPRHLVRRRGQEARLRCSPMKGHSHVYWYRQLPEEGLKFMVYLQKENIIDESGMPKERFSAEFPKEGPSILRIQQVVRGDSAAYFCASSPGLAGDTDTQYFGPGTRLTVL.

The CDR3 here is CASSYRGGVNTEAFF. CDR3 sequence (DNA): TGTGCCAGCAGTTACCGGGGGGGAGTGAACACTGAAGCTTTCTTT. The chain links TRBV6-2 or TRBV6-3 to TRBJ1-1; D is possibly TRBD1 (5 bases). Germline CDR1 and CDR2: MNHEY and SVGEGT. V lost 2 bases and J lost 0, with 10 bases in between. The length of the CDR3 is 15 residues.

A note on this clonotype: Being one base from a much bigger clone, this may be a read error. This sequence joins TRBV5-1 and TRBJ1-5, with 7 bases that match TRBD1. Looked up from germline, CDR1 is SGHRS and CDR2 is YFSETQ. There are 14 residues in the CDR3. The CDR3 DNA is TGCGTCAGCAGCCAGACAGGGCCCAATCAGCCCCAGCATTTT. The encoded protein is CVSSQTGPNQPQHF.

The chain couples TRBV6-4 to TRBJ1-1, with D hard to call. The V and J ends lost 4 bases and 0 bases respectively, with 6 bases between them. Germline-derived CDR1 and CDR2 are MRHNA and SNTAGT. This CDR3 contains 13 residues. The CDR3 reads CASSATMNTEAFF. CDR3 DNA: TGTGCCAGCAGTGCCACGATGAACACTGAAGCTTTCTTT.

This clonotype was recorded many times. This sequence joins TRBV5-1 and TRBJ2-1; D call uncertain. CDR1 is SGHRS and CDR2 is YFSETQ in the germline V gene. The ends were cut back, 0 bases at V and 4 bases at J, with 11 bases in the middle. The CDR3 consists of 15 residues. The CDR3 bases are TGCGCCAGCAGCTTGGACACCTCGTCTTACAATGAGCAGTTCTTC. It encodes CASSLDTSSYNEQFF.

The CDR3: CASSLATQGYEQYF. CDR3 DNA: TGCGCCAGCAGCTTGGCCACACAGGGATACGAGCAGTACTTC. The chain recombines TRBV5-1 with TRBJ2-7; TRBD1 is a possible D gene (6 bases). The length of the CDR3 is 14 residues. Germline CDR1 and CDR2: SGHRS and YFSETQ. With 0 bases removed from V and 4 bases from J, the gap between germline ends came to 11 bases.

The chain has TRBV2 and TRBJ1-4; tentative D call: TRBD1 (6 bases). V was cut by 2 bases and J by 5 bases, with 12 bases left in between. Germline-derived CDR1 and CDR2 are SNHLY and FYNNEI. The length of the CDR3 is 15 residues. CDR3 amino acids: CASSEYGQQNEKLFF. For the CDR3, the DNA is TGTGCCAGCAGTGAATACGGACAGCAGAATGAAAAACTGTTTTTT.

This clonotype has just one count. The genes are TRBV3-1 and TRBJ2-2, with TRBD2 identical over 8 bases. The CDR3 consists of 15 residues. CDR1 is LGHDT and CDR2 is YNNKEL in the germline V gene (reference sequence). Trimming removed 4 bases from V and 3 bases from J; junction bases left unmatched: 4. CDR3 coding DNA: TGTGCCAGCAGCCCCGGGGGGGCCGACACCGGGGAGCTGTTTTTT. It is translated as CASSPGGADTGELFF. The variable domain in full, with the rest retrieved from reference TRBV3-1 and TRBJ2-2, is DTAVSQTPKYLVTQMGNDKSIKCEQNLGHDTMYWYKQDSKKFLKIMFSYNNKELIINETVPNRFSPKSPDKAHLNLHINSLELGDSAVYFCASSPGGADTGELFFGEGSRLTVL.

This clonotype was recorded many times. This sequence joins TRBV5-1 and TRBJ1-2; 8 bases align to TRBD1. Germline-derived CDR1 and CDR2 are SGHRS and YFSETQ. The J segment lost 6 bases and the V segment lost 0 bases, leaving 13 bases of the junction unmatched. The CDR3 runs to 17 residues. CDR3 in amino acids: CASSLVGVTGDSDGYTF. The CDR3 DNA is TGCGCCAGCAGCTTGGTCGGGGTGACAGGGGATAGCGATGGCTACACCTTC.